This T cell receptor beta chain comes out of a study of T cell clonotyping in hematopoietic cell transplantation. Findings and caveats of the study: Graft donor and pretransplant recipient Inverse Simpson Index values predicted broader posttransplant TCR diversity. At the given depth, recipient repertoires were over 95% de novo clonotypes.

As regards this clone: What it binds is not known.

Repertoires were generated with immunoSEQ multiplex PCR, while TCRdb's copy carries only in-frame clones and drops some. Of roughly 4,100 clones listed, approximately 95% are singletons. The CDR3 totals 13 residues. The V end lost 0 bases, the J end lost 4 bases, and 4 bases lay between the germline ends. Germline V gene sequence: CDR1 LGHNA, CDR2 YSLEER. The receptor comes from a male patient aged 50 to 60 who had an allogeneic stem cell transplant from a related donor, so the T cells may come from the graft donor. Some clones in this sample may be carry-over from other donors' samples. The rearrangement uses TRBV4-3 and TRBJ1-3, with unresolved D. The sample in question was PBMCs, obtained 30 days after allogeneic stem cell transplant. CDR3 region: CASSQDRGNTIYF. The DNA for the CDR3 is TGCGCCAGCAGCCAAGATCGAGGAAACACCATATATTTT.